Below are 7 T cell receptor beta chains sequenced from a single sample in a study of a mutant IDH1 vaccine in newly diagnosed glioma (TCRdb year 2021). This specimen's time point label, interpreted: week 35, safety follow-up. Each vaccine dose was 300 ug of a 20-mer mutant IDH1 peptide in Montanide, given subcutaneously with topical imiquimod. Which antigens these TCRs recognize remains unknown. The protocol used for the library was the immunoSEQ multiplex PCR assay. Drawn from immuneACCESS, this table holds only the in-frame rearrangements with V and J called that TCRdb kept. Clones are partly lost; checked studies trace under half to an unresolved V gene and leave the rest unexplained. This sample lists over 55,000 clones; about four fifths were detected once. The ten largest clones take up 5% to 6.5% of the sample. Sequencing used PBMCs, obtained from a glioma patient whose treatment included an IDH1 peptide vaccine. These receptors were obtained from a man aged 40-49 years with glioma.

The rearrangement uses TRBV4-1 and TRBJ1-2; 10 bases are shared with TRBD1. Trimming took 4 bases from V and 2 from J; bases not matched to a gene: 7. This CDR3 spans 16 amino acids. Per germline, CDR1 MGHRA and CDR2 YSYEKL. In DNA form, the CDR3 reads TGCGCCAGCAGCCCACCTCAGGGACAGGGGAACTATGGCTACACCTTC. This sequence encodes CASSPPQGQGNYGYTF.

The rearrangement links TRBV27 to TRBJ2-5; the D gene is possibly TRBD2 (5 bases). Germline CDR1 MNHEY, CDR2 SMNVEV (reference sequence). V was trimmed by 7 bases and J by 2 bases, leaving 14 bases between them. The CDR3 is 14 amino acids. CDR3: CASKPRGLQETQYF. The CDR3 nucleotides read TGTGCCAGCAAGCCTCGCGGGTTACAAGAGACCCAGTACTTC.

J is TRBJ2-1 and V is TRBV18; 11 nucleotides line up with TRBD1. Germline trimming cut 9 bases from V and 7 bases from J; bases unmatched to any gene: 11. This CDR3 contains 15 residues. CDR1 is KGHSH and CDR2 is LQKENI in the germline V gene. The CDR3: CASHHGTGGLNEQFF. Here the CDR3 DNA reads TGTGCCAGTCACCACGGGACAGGGGGTTTAAATGAGCAGTTCTTC.

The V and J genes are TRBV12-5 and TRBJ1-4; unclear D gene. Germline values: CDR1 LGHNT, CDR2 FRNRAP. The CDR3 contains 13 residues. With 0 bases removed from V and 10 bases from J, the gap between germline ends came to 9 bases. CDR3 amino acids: CASGLVEGGKLFF. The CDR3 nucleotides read TGTGCTAGTGGTTTGGTCGAGGGTGGAAAACTGTTTTTT.

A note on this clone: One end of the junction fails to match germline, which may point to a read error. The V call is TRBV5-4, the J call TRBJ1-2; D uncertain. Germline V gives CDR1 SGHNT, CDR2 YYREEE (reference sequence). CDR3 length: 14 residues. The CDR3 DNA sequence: TGTGCCAGCCCGTGTTGCGTACCAGGAAAGACCTATGGCTTC. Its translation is CASPCCVPGKTYGF.

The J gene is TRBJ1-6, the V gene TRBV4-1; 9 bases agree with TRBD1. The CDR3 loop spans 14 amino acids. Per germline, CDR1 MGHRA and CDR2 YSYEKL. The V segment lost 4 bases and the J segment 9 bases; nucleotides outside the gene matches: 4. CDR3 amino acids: CASSPGTGRSPLHF. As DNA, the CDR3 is TGCGCCAGCAGCCCCGGGACAGGGCGTTCACCCCTCCACTTT.

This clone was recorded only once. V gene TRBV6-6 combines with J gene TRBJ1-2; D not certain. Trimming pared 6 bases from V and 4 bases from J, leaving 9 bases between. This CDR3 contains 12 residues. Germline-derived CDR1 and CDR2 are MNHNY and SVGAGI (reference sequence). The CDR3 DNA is TGTGCCAGCAGCTTCGACACCTATGGCTACACCTTC. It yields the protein CASSFDTYGYTF.